Listed below are T cell receptor beta chains from one sample, sequenced in a study of PD-L1 blockade in urothelial cancer. Sequencing used immunoSEQ multiplex PCR; TCRdb keeps in-frame clones, though not all of them. The sample consists of around 79,000 clones, just under 85% of them appearing once. Sequenced here: PBMCs, sampled around atezolizumab (anti-PD-L1) treatment. Receptors were obtained from a man in his forties or fifties with urothelial cancer. CDR3s leave out the opening cysteine and the closing phenylalanine or tryptophan. The order of the fields is V gene, J gene, CDR3 length, CDR3 protein.

v_call: TRBV7-9
j_call: TRBJ2-7
cdr3_length: 10
cdr3_aa: ASRPGDREQY

v_call: TRBV19
j_call: TRBJ1-1
cdr3_length: 11
cdr3_aa: ASSLGSNTEAF

v_call: TRBV7-3
j_call: TRBJ2-3
cdr3_length: 13
cdr3_aa: ASSLTSVVTDTQY

v_call: TRBV9
j_call: TRBJ2-3
cdr3_length: 11
cdr3_aa: ASTPAGDGTQY

v_call: TRBV2
j_call: TRBJ2-1
cdr3_length: 13
cdr3_aa: ASRGLAPLGDEQF

v_call: TRBV6-5
j_call: TRBJ2-7
cdr3_length: 12
cdr3_aa: ASSLGTSSYEQY

v_call: TRBV9
j_call: TRBJ2-1
cdr3_length: 16
cdr3_aa: ASSVGELAREGLNEQF

v_call: TRBV4-2
j_call: TRBJ2-7
cdr3_length: 13
cdr3_aa: ASSPQAGERFEQY

v_call: TRBV7-6
j_call: TRBJ2-2
cdr3_length: 11
cdr3_aa: ASSSMRAGELF

v_call: TRBV4-2
j_call: TRBJ2-5
cdr3_length: 13
cdr3_aa: ASSHRTGAGETQY

v_call: TRBV10-3
j_call: TRBJ2-7
cdr3_length: 12
cdr3_aa: AISERGQGDEQY

v_call: TRBV30
j_call: TRBJ2-7
cdr3_length: 12
cdr3_aa: AWSVGTVAPEQY

v_call: TRBV30
j_call: TRBJ1-2
cdr3_length: 10
cdr3_aa: AWSVLRWGYT

v_call: TRBV4-1
j_call: TRBJ2-3
cdr3_length: 13
cdr3_aa: ASSQEGTRTDTQY

v_call: TRBV10-1
j_call: TRBJ2-1
cdr3_length: 10
cdr3_aa: ASSESLDEQF

v_call: TRBV28
j_call: TRBJ2-2
cdr3_length: 13
cdr3_aa: ASSFGDTYTGELF

v_call: TRBV28
j_call: TRBJ1-5
cdr3_length: 14
cdr3_aa: ASSSRLQGLVQPQH

v_call: TRBV30
j_call: TRBJ2-1
cdr3_length: 13
cdr3_aa: AWSEGQGFGNEQF

v_call: TRBV2
j_call: TRBJ2-1
cdr3_length: 13
cdr3_aa: ASGERSRSYNEQF

v_call: TRBV9
j_call: TRBJ2-7
cdr3_length: 11
cdr3_aa: ASSGQGAYEQY

v_call: TRBV7-9
j_call: TRBJ1-2
cdr3_length: 11
cdr3_aa: ASSSGDEGGYT

v_call: TRBV27
j_call: TRBJ2-3
cdr3_length: 11
cdr3_aa: ATEREGPDTQY

v_call: TRBV18
j_call: TRBJ1-5
cdr3_length: 11
cdr3_aa: ASSPGQNQPQH

v_call: TRBV11-2
j_call: TRBJ1-2
cdr3_length: 13
cdr3_aa: ASSLGQDFYYGYT

v_call: TRBV7-2
j_call: TRBJ2-3
cdr3_length: 14
cdr3_aa: ASSPVAGVYTDTQY

v_call: TRBV4-1
j_call: TRBJ2-1
cdr3_length: 16
cdr3_aa: ASSQAGGWGLEHNEQF

v_call: TRBV6-5
j_call: TRBJ2-7
cdr3_length: 10
cdr3_aa: ASNGLSYEQY

v_call: TRBV6-4
j_call: TRBJ1-1
cdr3_length: 10
cdr3_aa: ASSDMRGGAF

v_call: TRBV5-1
j_call: TRBJ1-2
cdr3_length: 16
cdr3_aa: ASSLLSIGQGFNYGYT

v_call: TRBV28
j_call: TRBJ2-7
cdr3_length: 16
cdr3_aa: ASSSLRTTRAPTYEQY

v_call: TRBV5-4
j_call: TRBJ2-7
cdr3_length: 11
cdr3_aa: ASSLTRGYEQY

v_call: TRBV18
j_call: TRBJ2-7
cdr3_length: 13
cdr3_aa: ASSPLGTSENEQY

v_call: TRBV9
j_call: TRBJ2-3
cdr3_length: 15
cdr3_aa: ASSVGGSGPAADTQY

v_call: TRBV29-1
j_call: TRBJ1-2
cdr3_length: 8
cdr3_aa: SVAEEGYT

v_call: TRBV11-1
j_call: TRBJ2-7
cdr3_length: 15
cdr3_aa: ASSSSPRGTGVYEQY

v_call: TRBV10-2
j_call: TRBJ2-2
cdr3_length: 11
cdr3_aa: ASSEKLASSLF

v_call: TRBV5-1
j_call: TRBJ2-3
cdr3_length: 12
cdr3_aa: ASRKQGAQDTQY

v_call: TRBV19
j_call: TRBJ1-5
cdr3_length: 13
cdr3_aa: ASTPPGGSNQPQH

v_call: TRBV6-4
j_call: TRBJ1-1
cdr3_length: 12
cdr3_aa: ASSPGQGNTEAF

v_call: TRBV5-1
j_call: TRBJ2-7
cdr3_length: 13
cdr3_aa: ASSLEPSGGYEQY

v_call: TRBV15
j_call: TRBJ2-5
cdr3_length: 11
cdr3_aa: ATGQGGRETQY